This T cell receptor beta chain was sequenced in a study of chemoradiotherapy in HPV16-positive cancers. Study conclusions and caveats: Candidate HPV-specific clones and E7-related TCR motifs grew in tumor during treatment.

Germline V CDR1 and CDR2: SGHRS, YFSETQ. Germline trimming cut 3 bases from V and 6 bases from J; bases unmatched to any gene: 17. The CDR3 consists of 17 residues. Turning to this clone: The antigen remains unidentified.

Sequenced by immunoSEQ multiplex PCR; TCRdb stores in-frame clones only, minus some. The sample has about 68,000 clones; about nine tenths are singletons. The chain links TRBV5-1 to TRBJ1-2; 7 positions match TRBD1. Source: blood, taken from a patient who underwent chemoradiotherapy. The sequence derives from a human donor with HPV-associated anogenital cancer. The CDR3 protein is CASSSGVPTGERNGYTF. CDR3 nucleotides: TGCGCCAGCAGCTCGGGGGTCCCAACAGGGGAACGAAATGGCTACACCTTC.